The 13 T cell receptor beta chains listed next were all sequenced from one sample in a study of cytomegalovirus exposure and HLA in healthy donors. The PCR ran on 60 Vbeta and 13 Jbeta primers. Data came from immunoSEQ multiplex PCR; TCRdb stores just in-frame clones and leaves some out. The table lists hundreds of thousands of clones, about 83% of them singletons. Sequences were obtained from PBMCs. These TCRs come from a girl aged 5-17 years in good health and CMV-seronegative.

This chain uses TRBV18 with TRBJ2-7; 9 nucleotides match TRBD1. The junction had 13 bases not matched to a gene; V was cut back by 6 bases and J by 4 bases. The germline V gene encodes CDR1 KGHSH and CDR2 LQKENI. The CDR3 spans 16 residues. CDR3 loop: CASSVGTGHTQYEQYF. The CDR3, as DNA: TGTGCCAGCTCGGTGGGGACAGGGCATACCCAATACGAGCAGTACTTC.

This sequence joins TRBV5-1 and TRBJ2-1; weak D call: TRBD1 (6 bases). Per germline, CDR1 SGHRS and CDR2 YFSETQ. V shed 3 bases and J shed 0 bases, with 16 bases lying between them. The CDR3 has 17 amino acids. DNA for the CDR3: TGCGCCAGCAGCTCCTTACACAGGGTAGGCTCCTACAATGAGCAGTTCTTC. Protein product: CASSSLHRVGSYNEQFF.

The J gene is TRBJ2-5, the V gene TRBV7-9; D is unresolved. CDR1 and CDR2 from the germline V gene are SEHNR and FQNEAQ (reference sequence). The CDR3 is 15 amino acids. Trimming left V 2 bases short and J 1 base short, with 11 bases between. This CDR3 is CASSLLSVPQETQYF. In nucleotides, the CDR3 is TGTGCCAGCAGCTTATTGTCTGTTCCCCAAGAGACCCAGTACTTC.

In this sample, this clone turned up a few times. This chain uses TRBV18 with TRBJ1-1, with D perhaps TRBD1 (6 bases). Looked up from germline, CDR1 is KGHSH and CDR2 is LQKENI. The V end lost 3 bases, the J end lost 6 bases, and 14 bases lay between the germline ends. The CDR3 has 14 amino acids. The CDR3 sequence: CASSPTPRGAEAFF. CDR3 in DNA: TGTGCCAGCTCACCCACTCCCAGGGGCGCTGAAGCTTTCTTT.

This rearrangement joins TRBV6-4 to TRBJ2-7; 15 bases are shared with TRBD2. V gave up 0 bases and J gave up 2 bases; unmatched junction bases: 2. CDR3 length: 17 residues. Germline V lookup: CDR1 MRHNA, CDR2 SNTAGT. In nucleotides, the CDR3 is TGTGCCAGCAGTGACTCGTGGACTAGCGGGAGGGCCTACGAGCAGTACTTC. It translates to CASSDSWTSGRAYEQYF.

The chain joins TRBV18 to TRBJ1-2; D is possibly TRBD1 (5 bases). The CDR3 extends over 14 amino acids. From germline, CDR1 is KGHSH and CDR2 LQKENI. V was trimmed by 2 bases and J by 4 bases, leaving 11 bases between them. The CDR3 nucleotides read TGTGCCAGCTCACCATCCCAGGGCGGCTATGGCTACACCTTC. Amino acids: CASSPSQGGYGYTF.

J is TRBJ1-4 and V is TRBV29-1, with TRBD1 matching 8 bases. The V segment lost 6 bases and the J segment 7 bases; nucleotides outside the gene matches: 10. The CDR3 has 14 residues. Germline-derived CDR1 and CDR2 are SQVTM and ANQGSEA. The CDR3 DNA follows: TGCAGCGTGCCGGACAGGGAAGGGGGTGAAAAACTGTTTTTT. Translating it yields CSVPDREGGEKLFF.

Worth noting for this clone: The sample contains more than one DNA sequence encoding this CDR3. The gene calls are TRBV28 and TRBJ1-6; D is unclear. V shed 3 bases and J shed 7 bases, with 13 bases lying between them. The CDR3 has 15 amino acids. Germline V gene data show CDR1 as MDHEN and CDR2 as SYDVKM. DNA for the CDR3: TGTGCCAGCAGTTTGGAGGGTGGGTGGAATTCACCCCTCCACTTT. It encodes CASSLEGGWNSPLHF.

The genes are TRBV5-1 and TRBJ2-7; D possibly corresponds to TRBD1 (6 bases). Trimming took off 4 bases at V and 7 bases at J, with 15 bases between the two ends. CDR1 SGHRS and CDR2 YFSETQ come from the germline V gene. The CDR3 consists of 13 residues. CDR3 bases: TGCGCCAGCAGCCCACAGGGATTTGAGGAGCAGTACTTC. It yields the protein CASSPQGFEEQYF.

The J gene is TRBJ2-1, the V gene TRBV28; D may be TRBD2 (7 bases). V was cut by 10 bases and J by 0 bases, with 16 bases left in between. Germline V gives CDR1 MDHEN, CDR2 SYDVKM. This CDR3 comprises 15 residues. As DNA, the CDR3 is TGTGCCACCGGGGGCGGCGGGAGCTCCTACAATGAGCAGTTCTTC. The encoded protein is CATGGGGSSYNEQFF. Drawing the rest from reference TRBV28 and TRBJ2-1, the complete variable domain is DVKVTQSSRYLVKRTGEKVFLECVQDMDHENMFWYRQDPGLGLRLIYFSYDVKMKEKGDIPEGYSVSREKKERFSLILESASTNQTSMYLCATGGGGSSYNEQFFGPGTRLTVL.

DNA of the CDR3: TGTGCCAGCAGCCCCAGCCCGCTGGCGGGAAACTCCTACAATGAGCAGTTCTTC. It is translated as CASSPSPLAGNSYNEQFF. This sequence joins TRBV11-2 and TRBJ2-1; tentatively, D is TRBD2 (6 bases). The CDR3 contains 18 residues. V lost 5 bases and J 0 bases, leaving 20 bases between the germline ends. Germline lookup yields CDR1 SGHAT and CDR2 FQNNGV.

This clone was detected a few times. This rearrangement joins TRBV4-3 to TRBJ2-6, with D possibly TRBD2 on 6 matching bases. With 1 base removed from V and 2 bases from J, the gap between germline ends came to 6 bases. The CDR3 is 15 residues long. CDR1 is LGHNA, CDR2 YSLEER, per germline. CDR3 sequence reads: CASSQASAGANVLTF. In DNA form, the CDR3 reads TGCGCCAGCAGCCAAGCTAGCGCTGGGGCCAACGTCCTGACTTTC.

The CDR3 is CASSLEGQGTIYF. Here the CDR3 DNA reads TGCGCCAGCAGCTTGGAGGGTCAGGGGACCATATATTTT. The rearrangement links TRBV5-1 to TRBJ1-3; D possibly corresponds to TRBD1 (6 bases). Between the trimmed V and J ends, which lost 0 bases and 10 bases, there was a span of 11 bases. Germline CDR1 is SGHRS and CDR2 is YFSETQ. The CDR3 is made up of 13 amino acids.